These T cell receptor beta chains were read from a single sample in a study of T cells after yellow fever vaccination. TCRdb fed the 5' RACE reads into MiXCR, producing one record per CDR3 protein. The sample lists about 310,000 distinct CDR3 sequences, approximately 3.9% occurring once. The material sequenced was PBMCs, taken on the day of the yellow fever booster vaccination. These TCRs come from a man aged 18 to 30 who received the YFV17D yellow fever vaccine. The conserved cysteine and the conserved F or W are not part of the CDR3 here. D genes are given only for firm matches.

d_call j_call v_call cdr3_aa
. TRBJ2-5 TRBV5-1 ASSFVGEDPTETQY
. TRBJ2-7 TRBV7-9 ASSLAARVYEQY
TRBD1 TRBJ2-2 TRBV24-1 ATSGPGQGVRAGELF
. TRBJ1-5 TRBV25-1 ASSDSGGGDQPQH
. TRBJ1-1 TRBV5-4 ASSGVTANTEAF
. TRBJ1-2 TRBV5-1 ASSLATGTNYGYT
. TRBJ1-3 TRBV11-2 ASSWDLMSGNTIY
TRBD1 TRBJ2-5 TRBV7-2 ASSSGQGAQETQY
. TRBJ2-5 TRBV28 ASSLWSLGRETQY
. TRBJ2-3 TRBV29-1 SVEDRVTDTQY
TRBD2 TRBJ2-1 TRBV5-1 ASSFPRSGGAGNEQF
. TRBJ2-7 TRBV30 AWGLTLGYEQY
. TRBJ2-5 TRBV6-6 ASSYSRRAEETQY
. TRBJ2-1 TRBV5-1 ASTRIGGINNNEQF
TRBD1 TRBJ2-5 TRBV5-5 ASSAPGQGLETQY
. TRBJ1-2 TRBV6-1 ASSVDIYGYT